The T cell receptor beta chain under discussion was sequenced for a study of CD8 T cells in Susac syndrome. RNA amounts of about 0.45 to 1 ug underwent reverse transcription with random hexamers. One entry per CDR3 protein, called by TCRdb with MiXCR from the immunoSEQ multiplex PCR reads. The sample includes around 170,000 distinct CDR3 sequences, approximately 94% of them seen just once. This CDR3 has 12 amino acids. CDR1 SGHTA and CDR2 FQGTGA come from the germline V gene. Deletions cut 6 bases from V and 8 bases from J, with 11 bases between. The chain links TRBV7-3 to TRBJ2-1; D might be TRBD2 (5 bases). This TCR derives from a human donor with Susac syndrome. Sample: CD4+ T cells from PBMCs. CDR3: CASRKSGDEQFF. In DNA form, the CDR3 reads TGTGCCAGCAGGAAAAGCGGTGATGAGCAGTTCTTC.